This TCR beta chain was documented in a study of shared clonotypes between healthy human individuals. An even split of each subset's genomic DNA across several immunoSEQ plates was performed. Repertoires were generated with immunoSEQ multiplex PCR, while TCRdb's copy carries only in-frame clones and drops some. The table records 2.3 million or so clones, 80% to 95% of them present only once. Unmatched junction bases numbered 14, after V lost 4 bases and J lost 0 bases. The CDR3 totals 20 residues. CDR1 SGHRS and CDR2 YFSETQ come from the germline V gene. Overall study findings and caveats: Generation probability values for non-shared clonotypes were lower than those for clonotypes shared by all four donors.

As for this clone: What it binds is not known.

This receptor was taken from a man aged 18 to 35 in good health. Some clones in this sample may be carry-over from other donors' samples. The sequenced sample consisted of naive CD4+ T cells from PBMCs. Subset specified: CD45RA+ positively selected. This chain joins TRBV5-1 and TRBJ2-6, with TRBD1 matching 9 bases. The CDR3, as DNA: TGCGCCAGCAGCCCCGGTGGGACAGGGAATCTGAACTCTGGGGCCAACGTCCTGACTTTC. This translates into CASSPGGTGNLNSGANVLTF.